This T cell receptor beta chain was recovered during a study of neoadjuvant nivolumab and ipilimumab in lung cancer. Study-wide results and caveats: Only two of four nivolumab-treated tumors gained richness and clonality by surgery. TCR receptors were sequenced in few samples.

TCRdb's table, derived via immunoSEQ multiplex PCR, lists solely in-frame clones and lacks some. The table includes tens of thousands of clones, around 86% detected once. This clone was seen only once. What it binds is not known. With 6 bases clipped from V and 5 bases from J, the junction kept 18 bases outside the gene matches. Germline CDR1 reads SQVTM; CDR2 reads ANQGSEA. This CDR3 spans 17 amino acids. This sample comprised tumor tissue, obtained after neoadjuvant nivolumab, alone or with ipilimumab, at or shortly before surgery. The chain couples TRBV29-1 to TRBJ2-5; 10 bases map to TRBD2. The clonotype originates from an adult with non-small cell lung cancer. The CDR3 DNA is TGCAGCGTGCGGCCTGCAAAGACTAGCGGGTCGAGGGAGACCCAGTACTTC. Translation: CSVRPAKTSGSRETQYF.